The clone carrying this TCR beta chain has a single count. Its target is not known. The CDR3 runs 16 residues. The junction had 9 bases not matched to a gene; V was cut back by 5 bases and J by 4 bases. Germline assignment: CDR1 KGHSH and CDR2 LQKENI. Nominally healthy donors were sampled, though unrecorded immune exposures were likely. PCR employed 60 Vbeta and 13 Jbeta primers. Profiling relied on immunoSEQ multiplex PCR, and the TCRdb table lists in-frame clones only, not all of them. This table has some 210,000 clones, 77% appearing once. These data originate in a study of cytomegalovirus exposure and HLA in healthy donors. Background on the study: In an early release, HLA-typed donors contributed about 80 million unique TCR sequences. Broader study findings: There were a few CMV-associated chains whose specificity for CMV antigens was confirmed in vitro. Differences between HLA loci emerged in a later analysis of TCR association rates, with DRB1 most and HLA-C fewest.

The chain recombines TRBV18 with TRBJ1-5; 9 nucleotides line up with TRBD1. This sequence was found in a woman in her twenties or thirties in good health and CMV-seropositive. Sequencing used PBMCs. DNA for the CDR3: TGTGCCAGCTCATCGGGACAGGGTTTAGAAAATCAGCCCCAGCATTTT. Translation gives CASSSGQGLENQPQHF.